These 18 T cell receptor beta chains came from one sample sequenced in a study of blood T cell repertoires in COVID-19. The assay was immunoSEQ multiplex PCR, and TCRdb's table has in-frame clones only and misses some. The sample has some 150,000 clones; roughly 84% are singletons. Sequencing was performed on peripheral blood. These receptor sequences come from a man aged 60 to 69 who had recovered from COVID-19.

The rearrangement links TRBV19 to TRBJ2-5; TRBD2 matches 8 bases. The CDR3 has 14 amino acids. CDR1 LNHDA and CDR2 SQIVND come from the germline V gene (reference sequence). The V and J ends lost 6 bases and 2 bases, in that order; junction bases with no gene match: 5. The CDR3 nucleotides are TGTGCCAGTAGAGTTAGCGGGGCGCAAGAGACCCAGTACTTC. Translating it yields CASRVSGAQETQYF.

The chain recombines TRBV5-4 with TRBJ1-2, with D perhaps matching TRBD1 (5 bases). CDR3 size: 15 residues. CDR1 is SGHNT and CDR2 is YYREEE in the germline V gene (reference sequence). Deletions cut 2 bases from V and 0 bases from J, with 11 bases between. The CDR3 nucleotides read TGTGCCAGCAGCTTTGACAGACAAACTAACTATGGCTACACCTTC. As protein: CASSFDRQTNYGYTF.

The chain employs TRBV5-6 and TRBJ1-2; the D is unclear. CDR1 and CDR2 (germline): SGHDT, YYEEEE. V shed 2 bases and J shed 4 bases, with 6 bases lying between them. The length of the CDR3 is 12 residues. In DNA, the CDR3 is TGTGCCAGCAGCTTACAGACCTATGGCTACACCTTC. Its translation is CASSLQTYGYTF.

This chain joins TRBV6-6 and TRBJ1-4; D ambiguous. Trimming stripped 7 bases from V and 3 bases from J, with 12 bases between. Looked up from germline, CDR1 is MNHNY and CDR2 is SVGAGI (reference sequence). This CDR3 is 14 amino acids long. DNA of the CDR3: TGTGCCAGCACCCGAGTGGGCTCTAATGAAAAACTGTTTTTT. This encodes CASTRVGSNEKLFF.

The chain employs TRBV7-2 and TRBJ1-3; weak D call: TRBD1 (6 bases). With 5 bases removed from V and 0 bases from J, the gap between germline ends came to 11 bases. The CDR3 is 15 amino acids. Looked up from germline, CDR1 is SGHTA and CDR2 is FQGNSA. The CDR3 DNA reads TGTGCCAGCAGCCCCACAGGGAACTCTGGAAACACCATATATTTT. It encodes CASSPTGNSGNTIYF.

The V and J genes are TRBV3-1 (or the pseudogene TRBV3-2) and TRBJ1-2; the match to TRBD1 covers 8 bases. Losses at the gene ends were 0 bases for V and 6 bases for J; bases not matched to a gene: 9. The germline gives CDR1 LGHDT, CDR2 YNNKEL (reference sequence). This CDR3 region has 16 residues. In DNA form, the CDR3 reads TGTGCCAGCAGCCAAGATTTCACAGGGGGAACGAATGGCTACACCTTC. It translates to CASSQDFTGGTNGYTF.

The CDR3 protein is CATKAGASYTF. Here the CDR3 DNA reads TGTGCCACTAAGGCGGGGGCCAGCTACACCTTC. The chain joins TRBV24-1 to TRBJ1-2, with D perhaps matching TRBD1 (6 bases). The CDR3 is 11 residues long. Germline V gene lookup returns CDR1 KGHDR and CDR2 SFDVKD. Between the trimmed V and J ends, which lost 10 bases and 9 bases, there was a span of 14 bases.

The J gene is TRBJ1-2, the V gene TRBV5-1; D is perhaps TRBD1 (6 bases). The CDR3 runs to 17 residues. Germline lookup yields CDR1 SGHRS and CDR2 YFSETQ. Trimming took off 0 bases at V and 2 bases at J, with 17 bases between the two ends. Written as DNA, the CDR3 is TGCGCCAGCAGCTTGGCTTTAGCTGGGACAAACAACTATGGCTACACCTTC. Protein: CASSLALAGTNNYGYTF.

The chain links TRBV7-2 to TRBJ2-3, with D possibly being TRBD1 (6 bases). Trimming stripped 1 base from V and 0 bases from J, with 11 bases between. CDR3 length equals 16 residues. CDR1 and CDR2 from the germline V gene are SGHTA and FQGNSA. CDR3 coding DNA: TGTGCCAGCAGCTTAGTACGGCAGGGGAGCACAGATACGCAGTATTTT. This gives the protein CASSLVRQGSTDTQYF.

This clone was observed a handful of times. CDR3 nucleotide sequence: TGTGCCAGCAGCGACTCTAGCGGGGTTAACACCGGGGAGCTGTTTTTT. This translates into CASSDSSGVNTGELFF. The genes are TRBV7-2 and TRBJ2-2, with TRBD2 matching 9 bases. The CDR3 loop spans 16 amino acids. V lost 5 bases to trimming and J lost 2 bases; unmatched junction nucleotides: 6. Germline-derived CDR1 and CDR2 are SGHTA and FQGNSA.

This clone occurred once. CDR3 DNA: TGTGCCAGCAGCGACAGGAATGGGGTCGGGGAGCTGTTTTTT. Translating it yields CASSDRNGVGELFF. The gene calls are TRBV7-3 and TRBJ2-2; D might be TRBD1 (6 bases). The germline CDR1 and CDR2 sequences are SGHTA and FQGTGA. The CDR3 has 14 amino acids. The V end was cut by 5 bases, the J end by 7 bases, with 14 bases between.

The rearrangement links TRBV5-1 to TRBJ2-7; possibly TRBD1 for D (6 bases). Trimming took off 0 bases at V and 0 bases at J, with 7 bases between the two ends. Germline values: CDR1 SGHRS, CDR2 YFSETQ. The CDR3 is made up of 14 amino acids. The CDR3 DNA is TGCGCCAGCAGCTTGGGGGACAACTCCTACGAGCAGTACTTC. Translation gives CASSLGDNSYEQYF. The full variable domain, rest sourced from reference TRBV5-1 and TRBJ2-7, is KAGVTQTPRYLIKTRGQQVTLSCSPISGHRSVSWYQQTPGQGLQFLFEYFSETQRNKGNFPGRFSGRQFSNSRSEMNVSTLELGDSALYLCASSLGDNSYEQYFGPGTRLTVT.

The V and J genes are TRBV7-3 and TRBJ2-1; 11 positions agree with TRBD2. Germline-derived CDR1 and CDR2 are SGHTA and FQGTGA. After removal of 3 bases from V and 8 bases from J, the junction contained 9 bases not matched to a gene. The CDR3 has 16 residues. The CDR3 bases are TGTGCCAGCAGCTTGTCTAGCGGGGGGCTCTGGGATGAGCAGTTCTTC. Translation gives CASSLSSGGLWDEQFF.

J is TRBJ2-5 and V is TRBV27; D possibly corresponds to TRBD1 (7 bases). The germline V and J ends were trimmed by 6 bases and 5 bases, with 13 bases remaining between them. The CDR3 runs 13 residues. Germline V CDR1 and CDR2: MNHEY, SMNVEV (reference sequence). The CDR3 region has the DNA TGTGCCAGCAGAGACAGGGAGGAGGAGACCCAGTACTTC. Translated: CASRDREEETQYF.

This clone was recorded once. The gene calls are TRBV7-2 and TRBJ1-5, with D perhaps TRBD1 (6 bases). Trimming pared 0 bases from V and 5 bases from J, leaving 14 bases between. The CDR3 contains 16 residues. Germline CDR1 and CDR2: SGHTA and FQGNSA. DNA of the CDR3: TGTGCCAGCAGCTTAGCCTCGACAGGAAATGATCAGCCCCAGCATTTT. Encoded protein: CASSLASTGNDQPQHF.

There are a few counts of this clone. V and J are TRBV6-5 and TRBJ1-1, with TRBD1 identical over 9 bases. CDR1 is MNHEY and CDR2 is SVGAGI in the germline V gene. The CDR3 sequence is 15 residues long. Trimming cost V 6 bases and J 3 bases; bases outside gene matches: 8. The CDR3, as DNA: TGTGCCAGCAGCCGAGACGACAGGGGGGACACTGAAGCTTTCTTT. Translation gives CASSRDDRGDTEAFF.

The chain couples TRBV2 to TRBJ2-5; 7 nucleotides align to TRBD2. V lost 0 bases to trimming and J lost 2 bases; unmatched junction nucleotides: 9. The CDR3 spans 17 residues. CDR1 and CDR2 from the germline V gene are SNHLY and FYNNEI. CDR3 sequence reads: CASSEAVGLGGQETQYF. For the CDR3, the DNA is TGTGCCAGCAGTGAAGCAGTAGGTTTGGGGGGGCAAGAGACCCAGTACTTC.

The chain's CDR3 is CAIGPSQGSAAFF. As DNA, the CDR3 is TGTGCCATCGGACCCAGCCAGGGGTCGGCGGCTTTCTTT. V usage is TRBV10-3 and J usage is TRBJ1-1, with D possibly TRBD1 on 6 matching bases. The CDR3 has 13 amino acids. Germline-derived CDR1 and CDR2 are ENHRY and SYGVKD. With 8 bases removed from V and 11 bases from J, the gap between germline ends came to 21 bases.